This T cell receptor (beta chain) was retrieved from a study of shared clonotypes between healthy human individuals. CDR3 length equals 14 residues. Unmatched junction bases numbered 2, after V lost 3 bases and J lost 1 base. From germline, CDR1 is MDHEN and CDR2 SYDVKM. The authors distributed each subset's genomic DNA evenly over several immunoSEQ plates. The sorted-subset replicate PCRs were given 150 to 250 ng DNA, which is 31,000 or so T cell genomes. In the source study's methods: ImmunoSEQ gave junction-only sequences without quality scores, so filtering differed. Profiling relied on immunoSEQ multiplex PCR, and the TCRdb table lists in-frame clones only, not all of them. That table is the source of V, J and clone size, and D and trimming were worked out from the DNA. Here the sample spans millions of clones, 90% to 95% being singletons. The split of CD4+ cells yielded CD45RA+ naive and CD45RA-negative memory subsets.

This receptor was taken from a man aged 18 to 30 in good health. Sequencing input: naive CD4+ T cells sorted from blood. Indicated subset: CD45RA+ positively selected. The V call is TRBV28, the J call TRBJ1-1, with TRBD1 identical over 7 bases. CDR3 coding DNA: TGTGCCAGCAGTTTTAGGACAGGGAACACTGAAGCTTTCTTT. This gives the protein CASSFRTGNTEAFF.